This T cell receptor beta chain was observed in a study of CD8 T cells in Susac syndrome. Random hexamers were used to reverse transcribe the RNA input (about 0.45 to 1 ug). One entry per CDR3 protein, called by TCRdb with MiXCR from the immunoSEQ multiplex PCR reads. This table has 95,000 to 150,000 distinct CDR3 sequences, 80% to 95% appearing once. J gave up 0 bases and V 2 bases, and 6 bases lay outside the gene matches. Looked up from germline, CDR1 is DFQATT and CDR2 is SNEGSKA (reference sequence). The CDR3 consists of 15 residues. This sequence was found in a human donor with multiple sclerosis. This chain connects TRBV20-1 to TRBJ2-7; 8 bases align to TRBD1. Sequencing was performed on CD8+ T cells from PBMCs. CDR3 region: CSARYTDRGSYEQYF. The CDR3 DNA reads as TGCAGTGCTAGATACACAGACAGGGGCTCCTACGAGCAGTACTTC.